This T cell receptor (beta chain) was captured by sequencing in a study of blood T cell repertoires in COVID-19. Germline V lookup: CDR1 MNHEY, CDR2 SVGAGI. The J segment lost 0 bases and the V segment lost 6 bases, leaving 7 bases of the junction unmatched. The length of the CDR3 is 15 residues. Assay: immunoSEQ multiplex PCR; the TCRdb copy retains only in-frame clones and omits some. The data show approximately 140,000 clones, with 70% to 90% seen just once and 28% held by the top ten. Sequencing used peripheral blood. This TCR derives from a human donor in a cohort sampled during active COVID-19. The genes are TRBV6-5 and TRBJ1-1; 7 nucleotides line up with TRBD1. The CDR3 spells CASRFGTEMNTEAFF. The CDR3, as DNA: TGTGCCAGCAGGTTCGGGACAGAAATGAACACTGAAGCTTTCTTT.